The TCR beta chain described here comes from a study of T-cell reconstitution after alpha-beta-depleted transplantation in children. Trimming took 5 bases from V and 1 from J, leaving 14 bases between them. The germline CDR1 and CDR2 sequences are DFQATT and SNEGSKA (reference sequence). The CDR3 totals 14 residues. Using unique molecular identifiers, the investigators prepared the TCRbeta library. A single record per CDR3 protein comes from TCRdb applying MiXCR to the PCR reads. The sample contains approximately 110,000 distinct CDR3 sequences, about 9.4% of which appear only once. This clonotype appeared once. The antigen remains undetermined. Overall study findings and caveats: Surviving recipient T cells and thymic progenitors accounted for the high day-60 TCRbeta diversity observed in some patients. Counts and diversity of T cells one year after transplant came mostly from newly produced T cells.

This clonotype originated in a boy aged 2 to 10 with acute lymphoblastic leukemia, due to receive a stem cell transplant. The rearrangement uses TRBV20-1 and TRBJ1-1; D gene unclear. Sequenced here: PBMCs, sampled before TCRalphabeta/CD19-depleted stem cell transplant. The CDR3 spells CSAYSAGSNTEAFF. The CDR3 DNA reads as TGCAGTGCTTACTCCGCCGGGTCGAACACTGAAGCTTTCTTT.